This entry concerns a single T cell receptor beta chain. Its antigen is still unknown. Repertoires were generated with immunoSEQ multiplex PCR, while TCRdb's copy carries only in-frame clones and drops some. Of 2,100,000 or so clones detected, more than 90% appear once; the ten largest clones hold around 0.13%. V lost 6 bases to trimming and J lost 7 bases; unmatched junction nucleotides: 5. The CDR3 length is 13 residues. Germline V CDR1 and CDR2: SQVTM, ANQGSEA. The data belong to a study of shared clonotypes between healthy human individuals. In the study overall: Each donor's CD4 naive and CD4 memory cells filled three plates apiece, CD8 naive two, and CD8 memory one. Findings and limits, study-wide: Compared with memory subsets, naive subsets generally had larger estimated richness. Only blood was sampled, and tissue TCR repertoires likely differ from blood ones.

The donors were all Caucasian adults (living in Nashville, Tennessee). This chain connects TRBV29-1 to TRBJ2-1; 11 bases match TRBD2. Specimen: naive CD4+ T cells sorted from blood. The subset is: CD45RA+ positively selected. This receptor was taken from a man aged 18 to 30 in good health. CDR3 DNA sequence: TGCAGCGTCCTAGCGGGAGGTGGGAATGAGCAGTTCTTC. Translated, it gives CSVLAGGGNEQFF.